The next 21 T cell receptor beta chains were all read from a single sample in a study of T cells in Graves' hyperthyroidism and ophthalmopathy. Authors of the study amplified TCR beta CDR3 regions from RNA transcripts. A first-round RT-PCR of the TCR CDR3 used the HTBI primer set. TCRdb reanalysed the multiplex PCR reads using MiXCR and keeps one entry per CDR3 protein. The sample consists of 500,000 to 550,000 distinct CDR3 sequences, less than 25% of them appearing once. Sequenced: blood. The receptor source for this set is a man younger than 30 with Graves' hyperthyroidism.

The table lists this clonotype with a few counts. The V gene is TRBV19, the J gene TRBJ2-7; perhaps TRBD1 as D (5 bases). This CDR3 is built from 13 residues. Germline CDR1 LNHDA, CDR2 SQIVND (reference sequence). V lost 10 bases and J 0 bases, leaving 13 bases between the germline ends. CDR3 coding DNA: TGTGCCACCACGGACACCCTCTCCTACGAGCAGTACTTC. It encodes CATTDTLSYEQYF.

The rearrangement links TRBV6-1 to TRBJ1-1, with a tentative D call TRBD1 (6 bases). The CDR3 has 15 residues. Trimming stripped 5 bases from V and 4 bases from J, with 17 bases between. Germline V CDR1 and CDR2: MNHNS, SASEGT. CDR3 amino acids: CASSLFHGGGTEAFF. The CDR3 coding sequence is TGTGCCAGCAGTCTTTTCCACGGAGGGGGCACTGAAGCTTTCTTT.

V is TRBV27 and J is TRBJ2-7; D may be TRBD1 (6 bases). The V end lost 4 bases, the J end lost 3 bases, and 16 bases lay between the germline ends. The CDR3 is made up of 15 amino acids. The germline gives CDR1 MNHEY, CDR2 SMNVEV (reference sequence). The CDR3 sequence is CASSSSGGARYEQYF. The CDR3, as DNA: TGTGCCAGCAGTTCGAGTGGGGGCGCGCGCTACGAGCAGTACTTC.

This clonotype was seen only a few times. This chain links TRBV18 with TRBJ2-7; D call uncertain. Trimming took off 5 bases at V and 4 bases at J, with 12 bases between the two ends. This CDR3 comprises 13 residues. Germline lookup yields CDR1 KGHSH and CDR2 LQKENI. In nucleotides, the CDR3 is TGTGCCAGCTCATCTCAGGACGGATACGAGCAGTACTTC. It codes for CASSSQDGYEQYF.

This clonotype was recorded many times. The chain carries TRBV7-3 and TRBJ2-5; 9 bases are a match to TRBD1. The CDR3 has 14 amino acids. The germline V gene has CDR1 SGHTA and CDR2 FQGTGA. The junction had 6 bases not matched to a gene; V was cut back by 5 bases and J by 5 bases. The CDR3 here is CASSDTGGRETQYF. CDR3 nucleotides: TGTGCCAGCAGCGATACAGGGGGCAGGGAGACCCAGTACTTC.

The J gene is TRBJ2-2, the V gene TRBV7-2, with TRBD2 matching 13 bases. With 3 bases clipped from V and 5 bases from J, the junction kept 15 bases outside the gene matches. The germline CDR1 and CDR2 sequences are SGHTA and FQGNSA. CDR3 size: 20 residues. Here the CDR3 DNA reads TGTGCCAGCAGCTTTATCCCCCCAGGACTAGCGGGGGTCGGGACCGGGGAGCTGTTTTTT. Its protein is CASSFIPPGLAGVGTGELFF.

Many counts were recorded for this clonotype. The chain recombines TRBV13 with TRBJ2-5; no firm D call. V was clipped by 2 bases and J by 4 bases, with 8 bases between them. In germline, CDR1 is PRHDT, CDR2 FYEKMQ (reference sequence). The CDR3 spans 13 residues. DNA for the CDR3: TGTGCCAGCAGCTTAATAGGGTCAGAGACCCAGTACTTC. The encoded protein is CASSLIGSETQYF.

The rearrangement joins TRBV2 to TRBJ2-3; 11 nucleotides match TRBD2. J gave up 0 bases and V 7 bases, and 6 bases lay outside the gene matches. Germline loops: CDR1 SNHLY, CDR2 FYNNEI. This CDR3 has 16 residues. The CDR3 DNA sequence: TGTGCCAGCACGACAACTAGCGGGAGTAGCACAGATACGCAGTATTTT. The encoded protein is CASTTTSGSSTDTQYF.

The chain combines TRBV20-1 with TRBJ2-2, with D unclear. The CDR3 consists of 13 residues. Germline loops: CDR1 DFQATT, CDR2 SNEGSKA (reference sequence). Between the trimmed V and J ends, which lost 1 base and 5 bases, there was a span of 8 bases. DNA of the CDR3: TGCAGTGCTAGAGGGCACCTTACCGGGGAGCTGTTTTTT. This gives the protein CSARGHLTGELFF.

CDR3 in amino acids: CASSPLRTGYSNQPQHF. CDR3 bases: TGTGCCAGCAGTCCCCTCCGGACAGGGTACAGCAATCAGCCCCAGCATTTT. The chain couples TRBV27 to TRBJ1-5, with 8 bases lining up with TRBD1. The trim removed 5 bases at V and 1 base at J, leaving 10 bases unmatched. Germline CDR1 and CDR2: MNHEY and SMNVEV (reference sequence). This CDR3 has 17 amino acids.

This clonotype has at least ten counts. The V and J genes are TRBV20-1 and TRBJ1-6, with 8 bases matching TRBD1. CDR1 DFQATT and CDR2 SNEGSKA come from the germline V gene (reference sequence). This CDR3 region has 17 residues. Losses at the gene ends were 6 bases for V and 2 bases for J; bases not matched to a gene: 12. The CDR3: CSARRSQGATYNSPLHF. CDR3 in DNA: TGCAGTGCAAGAAGGTCCCAGGGGGCGACCTATAATTCACCCCTCCACTTT.

This clonotype has ten or more counts. The V and J genes are TRBV28 and TRBJ1-1, with D unclear. V gave up 5 bases and J gave up 3 bases, with 7 bases separating them. In germline, CDR1 is MDHEN, CDR2 SYDVKM. The CDR3 has 12 residues. The CDR3 bases are TGTGCCAGCAGTCCGCAATACACTGAAGCTTTCTTT. It specifies CASSPQYTEAFF.

At least ten counts were recorded for this clonotype. The rearrangement uses TRBV30 and TRBJ1-1; D is perhaps TRBD1 (6 bases). Per the germline V gene, CDR1 is GTSNPN and CDR2 is SVGIG (reference sequence). V lost 5 bases, J lost 4 bases, and 8 bases lay in between. CDR3 size: 11 residues. CDR3: CAWGDTTEAFF. The CDR3 region has the DNA TGTGCCTGGGGGGACACCACTGAAGCTTTCTTT.

Many counts were recorded for this clonotype. This chain uses TRBV6-1 with TRBJ1-2; a possible D gene is TRBD1 (5 bases). Germline lookup yields CDR1 MNHNS and CDR2 SASEGT. CDR3 length: 14 residues. The ends were cut back, 10 bases at V and 0 bases at J, with 15 bases in the middle. The CDR3 protein is CATRGLASNYGYTF. For the CDR3, the DNA is TGTGCCACTAGGGGATTAGCCTCTAACTATGGCTACACCTTC.

The V call is TRBV2, the J call TRBJ2-7; D remains unclear. Looked up from germline, CDR1 is SNHLY and CDR2 is FYNNEI. The CDR3 spans 11 residues. The ends were cut back, 11 bases at V and 3 bases at J, with 11 bases in the middle. CDR3 sequence (DNA): TGTGCCGTCAAGCCGTACTACGAGCAGTACTTC. Residues: CAVKPYYEQYF.

This clonotype was counted between two and nine times. A read error may be the cause here, since a much bigger clone is one base away. The chain has TRBV9 and TRBJ2-5; 11 nucleotides align to TRBD1. Looked up from germline, CDR1 is SGDLS and CDR2 is YYNGEE. Trimming removed 6 bases from V and 7 bases from J; junction bases left unmatched: 11. CDR3 length: 15 amino acids. CDR3 region: CASTIGQGAGVTQYF. The CDR3 DNA sequence: TGTGCCAGCACCATAGGACAGGGGGCTGGAGTGACCCAGTACTTC.

This clonotype showed up many times. The chain combines TRBV12-3 or TRBV12-4 with TRBJ2-2; TRBD1 is a possible D gene (6 bases). Trimming took 10 bases from V and 2 from J, leaving 20 bases between them. The CDR3 is 16 residues long. CDR3 nucleotides: TGTGCCACCGATTCAACCGGGACACATAACACCGGGGAGCTGTTTTTT. Its protein is CATDSTGTHNTGELFF.

The chain employs TRBV19 and TRBJ1-5; 11 bases map to TRBD1. Germline loops: CDR1 LNHDA, CDR2 SQIVND (reference sequence). The CDR3 has 16 amino acids. The V gene end was trimmed by 4 bases and the J gene end by 4 bases; junction bases not matched to a gene: 6. The chain's CDR3 is CASSSLRDRGNQPQHF. The CDR3 nucleotides are TGTGCCAGTAGTAGCCTCCGGGACAGGGGGAATCAGCCCCAGCATTTT.

This clonotype was seen repeatedly, ten times or more. J is TRBJ2-2 and V is TRBV12-3 or TRBV12-4, with TRBD1 matching over 8 bases. CDR3 length: 16 amino acids. After removal of 5 bases from V and 4 bases from J, the junction contained 9 bases not matched to a gene. CDR3: CASSPTGAKSTGELFF. The CDR3 DNA is TGTGCCAGCAGTCCGACAGGGGCTAAATCCACCGGGGAGCTGTTTTTT.

This clonotype was detected many times. This chain links TRBV12-3 or TRBV12-4 with TRBJ1-1; a weak D match, TRBD1 (6 bases). V lost 7 bases, J lost 3 bases, and 18 bases lay in between. The CDR3 sequence is 15 residues long. CDR3 nucleotides: TGTGCCAGCAACCCGTTGACAGGCGACTACACTGAAGCTTTCTTT. This encodes CASNPLTGDYTEAFF.

This clonotype was seen at least ten times. The rearrangement joins TRBV28 to TRBJ1-2, with a tentative D call TRBD1 (6 bases). The V end lost 3 bases, the J end lost 5 bases, and 13 bases lay between the germline ends. Germline V CDR1 and CDR2: MDHEN, SYDVKM. The CDR3 runs 14 residues. CDR3 amino acids: CASSFEGTPYGYTF. Written as DNA, the CDR3 is TGTGCCAGCAGTTTTGAGGGGACACCATATGGCTACACCTTC.